A selection of T cell receptor beta chains follows, all from one sample in a study of technical replicates of blood from a few donors. Using immunoSEQ multiplex PCR, the repertoire was profiled, and TCRdb retains in-frame clones only, with some absent. The repertoire includes tens of thousands of clones, roughly 90% of them detected once, and approximately 0.39% sits in the top ten. The sample was T cells isolated from PBMCs. Source of these receptors: a human donor in good health. Each CDR3 is given with its conserved first and last residue. D genes are given only for firm matches. Part of the rows lack a size; the others show once, few, many or a class for expanded clones.

>TRBD1|NA|TRBJ1-1|TRBV4-3
TGCGCCAGCAGCCGAATCGGGACAGTTGAAGCTTTCTTT
CASSRIGTVEAFF
>TRBD1|NA|TRBJ1-5|TRBV5-1
TGCGCCAGCAGCTTCGGGGACAGTAATCAGCCCCAGCATTTT
CASSFGDSNQPQHF
>NA|NA|TRBJ2-5|TRBV7-2
TGTGCCAGCAGCCTACAGGGTTGGCAGACCCAGTACTTC
CASSLQGWQTQYF
>NA|NA|TRBJ2-7|TRBV28
TGTGCCAGCAGTGGTGACAGAAACGAGCAGTACTTC
CASSGDRNEQYF
>NA|NA|TRBJ2-7|TRBV27
TGTGCCAGCAGTATGACCCCAGCCCTAGGCCAAACATCCTACGAGCAGTACTTC
CASSMTPALGQTSYEQYF
>TRBD1|NA|TRBJ2-1|TRBV4-3
TGCGCCAGCAGCCACCCGGGACAGGGCTTGAATGAGCAGTTCTTC
CASSHPGQGLNEQFF
>TRBD2|NA|TRBJ2-1|TRBV6-5
TGTGCCAGCAGCCGAGGACTATTCGGGGGGGGGAGGCAGTTCTTC
CASSRGLFGGGRQFF
>TRBD1|NA|TRBJ2-1|TRBV4-1
TGCGCCAGCAGCCACAGGACAGGGGTCAATGAGCAGTTCTTC
CASSHRTGVNEQFF
>NA|NA|TRBJ2-3|TRBV19
TGTGCCAGTAGAAGAGGGGGGGTCGCAGATACGCAGTATTTT
CASRRGGVADTQYF
>NA|NA|TRBJ2-5|TRBV7-3
TGTGCCAGCAGCTTACGATCCGGCGGGACCCAGTACTTC
CASSLRSGGTQYF
>TRBD1|NA|TRBJ1-4|TRBV4-1
TGCGCCAGCAGCACCCGACAGGGGGGTATAGAAAAACTGTTTTTT
CASSTRQGGIEKLFF
>NA|NA|TRBJ2-2|TRBV5-1
TGCGCCAGCAGAGCAAAGGGGACGAACACCGGGGAGCTGTTTTTT
CASRAKGTNTGELFF
>TRBD2|NA|TRBJ2-5|TRBV7-9
TGTGCCAGCAGCCCTTATAACTTCGGGGGGTCCCAAGAGACCCAGTACTTC
CASSPYNFGGSQETQYF
>NA|NA|TRBJ1-2|TRBV19
TGTGCCAGTCCTTATGGCTACACCTTC
CASPYGYTF
>TRBD2|NA|TRBJ2-1|TRBV7-7
TGTGCCAGCAGCCGAGGACTAGCGGGCCAAAATGAGCAGTTCTTC
CASSRGLAGQNEQFF
>TRBD2|NA|TRBJ2-1|TRBV11-2
TGTGCCAGCACCCCGACTAGCGGGAGCTACAATGAGCAGTTCTTC
CASTPTSGSYNEQFF
>TRBD1|NA|TRBJ1-1|TRBV9
TGTGCCAGCTCCACCCGGGACAGGGAAGCTTTCTTT
CASSTRDREAFF
>NA|NA|TRBJ2-1|TRBV4-1
TGCGCCAGCAGCCTCAGGACTGCCGGCGATGAGCAGTTCTTC
CASSLRTAGDEQFF
>TRBD2|NA|TRBJ2-5|TRBV6-1
TGTGCCAGCAGTGGCGGGAGAACTAGCGGGAGCCGAGAGACCCAGTACTTC
CASSGGRTSGSRETQYF
>TRBD2|NA|TRBJ2-2|TRBV13
TGTGCCAGCAGTCCAGGACTAGCGGGAGATACCGGGGAGCTGTTTTTT
CASSPGLAGDTGELFF
>NA|NA|TRBJ1-1|TRBV27
TGTGCCAGCAGTTTAAACGGGAGAGATGAAGCTTTCTTT
CASSLNGRDEAFF
>NA|few|TRBJ1-1|TRBV20-1
TGCAGTGCTACTGTCTTCACTGAAGCTTTCTTT
CSATVFTEAFF
>NA|NA|TRBJ1-5|TRBV18
TGTGCCAGCTCACCAACCCGACAGTATAGCAATCAGCCCCAGCATTTT
CASSPTRQYSNQPQHF
>TRBD1|NA|TRBJ2-3|TRBV19
TGTGCCAGTAGTCGGGGACAGGGGACAGATACGCAGTATTTT
CASSRGQGTDTQYF
>NA|NA|TRBJ1-2|TRBV27
TGTGCCAGCAGACCTAACAGGGTCCTGGGTGGCTACACCTTC
CASRPNRVLGGYTF
>TRBD1|few|TRBJ1-1|TRBV7-9
TGTGCCAGCAGCTTGACAGGGGAGGACACTGAAGCTTTCTTT
CASSLTGEDTEAFF
>NA|NA|TRBJ2-1|TRBV21-1
TGTGCCAGCAGGGGAGTAGCGGGGGACAATGAGCAGTTCTTC
CASRGVAGDNEQFF
>TRBD2|NA|TRBJ2-1|TRBV28
TGTGCCAGCAGTTTCCTAGCGGAGAACTACAATGAGCAGTTCTTC
CASSFLAENYNEQFF
>TRBD2|NA|TRBJ2-7|TRBV5-1
TGCGCCAGCAGCGGAATGGGTGGCGGGAGCAACGAGCAGTACTTC
CASSGMGGGSNEQYF
>NA|NA|TRBJ1-1|TRBV19
TGTGCCAGTAGTCTAGGAGTTATGAACACTGAAGCTTTCTTT
CASSLGVMNTEAFF
>TRBD2|NA|TRBJ2-2|TRBV9
TGTGCCAGCACCTGGCGGGAGGGTAACGGGGAGCTGTTTTTT
CASTWREGNGELFF
>NA|NA|TRBJ1-4|TRBV19
TGTGCCAGCTCACGGAATGAAAAACTGTTTTTT
CASSRNEKLFF
>TRBD1|NA|TRBJ1-2|TRBV19
TGTGCCAGTAGTCCCCGACAGGGGGACTATGGCTACACCTTC
CASSPRQGDYGYTF
>TRBD2|NA|TRBJ2-1|TRBV13
TGTGCCAGCAGCACCAACCGGGAGGCTATCCTGCAGTTCTTC
CASSTNREAILQFF
>TRBD1|NA|TRBJ2-7|TRBV27
TGTGCCAGCAGTATCCGGGACAGGGGATCCTACGAGCAGTACTTC
CASSIRDRGSYEQYF
>NA|NA|TRBJ1-5|TRBV7-2
TGTGCCAGCAGCCCGTCGACAGGTTCTGTTTTGCCCCAGCATTTT
CASSPSTGSVLPQHF
>NA|NA|TRBJ2-7|TRBV10-3
TGTGCCATCAGTGAACCCCGTGGGGGGACCTACGAGCAGTACTTC
CAISEPRGGTYEQYF
>TRBD1|NA|TRBJ2-1|TRBV7-2
TGTGCCAGCAGCCTTGAACTAGGGGGCGGCGAGCAGTTCTTC
CASSLELGGGEQFF
>NA|NA|TRBJ2-5|TRBV11-3
TGTGCCAGCAGCTCTCGGTCCCAAGAGACCCAGTACTTC
CASSSRSQETQYF
>TRBD1|NA|TRBJ2-6|TRBV7-9
TGTGCCAGCAGCACCCGGGACAGGGGGCTTGGGGCCAACGTCCTGACTTTC
CASSTRDRGLGANVLTF
>NA|NA|TRBJ2-7|TRBV11-3
TGTGCCAGCAGCCTAACTAGCTACGAGCAGTACTTC
CASSLTSYEQYF
>NA|NA|TRBJ1-1|TRBV19
TGTGCCAGTAGAGTGAGGGATTTGAACACTGAAGCTTTCTTT
CASRVRDLNTEAFF
>TRBD1|NA|TRBJ2-3|TRBV4-2
TGTGCCAGCAGCAGGACAGGGCTACCCGATACGCAGTATTTT
CASSRTGLPDTQYF
>TRBD1|NA|TRBJ2-7|TRBV13
TGTGCCAGCAGCAGGGAGGACAGGGGTAACGAGCAGTACTTC
CASSREDRGNEQYF
>NA|NA|TRBJ1-1|TRBV6-1
TGTGCCAGCAGTGATGTGGGGCCTGAAGCTTTCTTT
CASSDVGPEAFF
>TRBD2|NA|TRBJ2-7|TRBV15
TGTGCCACCAGCATCGGGGGGAGTGGGTACGAGCAGTACTTC
CATSIGGSGYEQYF
>TRBD2|NA|TRBJ2-3|TRBV10-3
TGTGCCATCAGTGCCAAGCGGGAGGGCACAGATACGCAGTATTTT
CAISAKREGTDTQYF
>NA|NA|TRBJ2-7|TRBV5-4
TGTGCCAGCAGCTTGGTAGGAGTTTACGAGCAGTACTTC
CASSLVGVYEQYF
>TRBD1|NA|TRBJ1-5|TRBV2
TGTGCCAGCAGATTCGGGACAGGGGCAAATCAGCCCCAGCATTTT
CASRFGTGANQPQHF
>TRBD1|NA|TRBJ2-4|TRBV4-2
TGTGCCAGCAGCCTACAGGGGACAACGGGGAACATTCAGTACTTC
CASSLQGTTGNIQYF